The table lists the clone carrying this T cell receptor (beta chain) with a few counts. Its target is not known. This entry belongs to a study of beta chain features in type 1 diabetes. Study background: Age and gender were similar between patients and healthy donors, as were cell yields.

Overall study findings and caveats: Shortening that was moderate but significant affected the TCRB CDR3s of Type 1 diabetes patients in all four CD4+ subsets.

Expressed TCRB transcripts got sequenced, as all isolated RNA was reverse transcribed. Some clones are missing from TCRdb's copy, which holds only in-frame ones; the method was immunoSEQ multiplex PCR. The sample includes over 150,000 clones, about 7.8% of them seen just once. The germline V gene has CDR1 LGHNA and CDR2 YNFKEQ. The V gene end was trimmed by 3 bases and the J gene end by 0 bases; junction bases not matched to a gene: 3. The CDR3 is made up of 17 amino acids. The V gene is TRBV4-2, the J gene TRBJ2-2, with TRBD2 matching over 11 bases. The sequence was obtained from a woman between 40 and 50 years old with type 1 diabetes. What was sequenced was central memory CD4+ T cells from blood. DNA for the CDR3: TGTGCCAGCAGCCAGATGACTAGCGGGGCGAACACCGGGGAGCTGTTTTTT. Its protein is CASSQMTSGANTGELFF.